This TCR beta chain originates from a study of T cell responses to AZD1222 COVID-19 vaccine. Some clones are missing from TCRdb's copy, which holds only in-frame ones; the method was immunoSEQ multiplex PCR. The table shows around 140,000 clones, with 85% to 95% occurring only once. The germline gives CDR1 MDHEN, CDR2 SYDVKM. The CDR3 length is 15 residues. V lost 4 bases to trimming and J lost 6 bases; unmatched junction nucleotides: 6. The V call is TRBV28, the J call TRBJ2-1, with 10 positions matching TRBD2. The sample consisted of peripheral blood, taken on day 0 of AZD1222 vaccination. The sequence was collected from an adult in good health. The chain's CDR3 is CASSSIAGGFNEQFF. The CDR3 DNA reads TGTGCCAGCAGTTCCATAGCGGGAGGTTTCAATGAGCAGTTCTTC. The complete variable domain, with remaining parts taken from reference TRBV28 and TRBJ2-1, reads DVKVTQSSRYLVKRTGEKVFLECVQDMDHENMFWYRQDPGLGLRLIYFSYDVKMKEKGDIPEGYSVSREKKERFSLILESASTNQTSMYLCASSSIAGGFNEQFFGPGTRLTVL.